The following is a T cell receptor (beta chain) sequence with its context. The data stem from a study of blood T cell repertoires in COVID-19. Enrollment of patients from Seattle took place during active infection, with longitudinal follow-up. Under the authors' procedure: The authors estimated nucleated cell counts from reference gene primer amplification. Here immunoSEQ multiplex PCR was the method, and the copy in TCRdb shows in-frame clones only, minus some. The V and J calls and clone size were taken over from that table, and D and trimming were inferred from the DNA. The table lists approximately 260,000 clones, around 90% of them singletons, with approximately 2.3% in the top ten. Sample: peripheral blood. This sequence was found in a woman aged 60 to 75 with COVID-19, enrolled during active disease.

In DNA, the CDR3 is TGTGCCAGCAGTGCCCGACCCGGGACAGGGCTCACCGGGGAGCTGTTTTTT. It yields the protein CASSARPGTGLTGELFF. J is TRBJ2-2 and V is TRBV6-1; 9 nucleotides line up with TRBD1. CDR3 length equals 17 residues. Germline V gene lookup returns CDR1 MNHNS and CDR2 SASEGT. Unmatched junction bases numbered 10, after V lost 4 bases and J lost 4 bases.